The rows below give T cell receptor beta chains drawn from one sample of a study of response to subunit inactivated influenza vaccine. TCRdb reanalysed the RT-PCR reads using MiXCR and keeps one entry per CDR3 protein. The sample lists roughly 190,000 distinct CDR3 sequences; about 12% were seen once. The data were also submitted as part of a second study, on T cells expressing NK-cell markers.

Sequencing used CD8+ T cells sorted from PBMCs, obtained about 12 days after vaccination. These receptors originate from a man aged 45-65 years who received an inactivated influenza vaccine. The CDR3 runs from the conserved cysteine through the conserved F or W. The D gene is left open where the match is weak. The size entry is marked missing in some rows and otherwise reads once, few, many or a size class.

d_gene,j_gene,abundance,v_gene,CDR3nt,CDR3aa
TRBD1,TRBJ1-6,-,TRBV27,TGTGCCAGCAGTTTTTACGGGACAGCGGGTTCACCCCTCCACTTT,CASSFYGTAGSPLHF
TRBD1,TRBJ2-7,few,TRBV30,TGTGCCTGGGACAGGGCGTACGAGCAGTACTTC,CAWDRAYEQYF
-,TRBJ2-7,many,TRBV4-1,TGCGCCAGCAGCCAAACGGGACAATACTACGAGCAGTACTTC,CASSQTGQYYEQYF
-,TRBJ1-1,-,TRBV6-5,TGTGCCAGCAGTTACGGTCAGAACACTGAAGCTTTCTTT,CASSYGQNTEAFF
TRBD2,TRBJ2-7,many,TRBV27,TGTGCCAGCAGTTTTAGGGCTAGCGGTTTCTACGAGCAGTACTTC,CASSFRASGFYEQYF
TRBD2,TRBJ2-1,many,TRBV15,TGTGCCACCAGCAGAGATACGGGACTAGCGGGGAAGTATGAGCAGTTCTTC,CATSRDTGLAGKYEQFF
-,TRBJ2-1,few,TRBV30,TGTGCCTGGGCGCCGGGGTTCAATGAGCAGTTCTTC,CAWAPGFNEQFF
-,TRBJ2-3,-,TRBV4-1,TGCGCCAGCAGCCTCCTCCCTCCCACAGATACGCAGTATTTT,CASSLLPPTDTQYF
-,TRBJ2-5,-,TRBV5-6,TGTGCCACCGAGTGGTGGCAGGGTAGACAAGAGACCCAGTACTTC,CATEWWQGRQETQYF
TRBD2,TRBJ2-1,many,TRBV7-6,TGTGCCAGCAGTTTGACTAGCGGGGGGGCCAATGAGCAGTTCTTC,CASSLTSGGANEQFF
TRBD1,TRBJ2-3,many,TRBV20-1,TGCAGTGCTAGAGAGCCCCGGACAGGGTGGAAGACAGATACGCAGTATTTT,CSAREPRTGWKTDTQYF
-,TRBJ2-7,few,TRBV7-2,TGTGCCAGCAGGAGGACAGTATCCTTGGCCTACGAGCAGTACTTC,CASRRTVSLAYEQYF
-,TRBJ2-3,few,TRBV20-1,TGCAGTGCTAGTGTGTGGGGCACAGATACGCAGTATTTT,CSASVWGTDTQYF
TRBD2,TRBJ2-1,few,TRBV9,TGTGCCAGCAGCATTAGCGGGAGGGCCTACAATGAGCAGTTCTTC,CASSISGRAYNEQFF
TRBD2,TRBJ2-5,few,TRBV7-8,TGTGCCAGCAGCCCTATCGGACTAGCGGGGGGGTGGCAAGAGACCCAGTACTTC,CASSPIGLAGGWQETQYF
-,TRBJ2-7,-,TRBV6-1,TGTGCCAGCAGCGCGGACGGGAACTCCTACGAGCAGTACTTC,CASSADGNSYEQYF
-,TRBJ1-2,few,TRBV6-2/TRBV6-3,TGTGCCAGCAGCCGATCCCGGGACTTACAGAACTATGGCTACACCTTC,CASSRSRDLQNYGYTF
-,TRBJ1-1,-,TRBV25-1,TGTGCCAGCAGAGCAGGGATAACTGAAGCTTTCTTT,CASRAGITEAFF
-,TRBJ2-5,few,TRBV4-1,TGCGCCAGCAGCCCCAACGAAGGGGACAACTACCGAGAGACCCAGTACTTC,CASSPNEGDNYRETQYF
-,TRBJ1-4,few,TRBV9,TGTGCCAGCAGCGTAGCTCATCAGGGATGGCCACTGTTTTTT,CASSVAHQGWPLFF
TRBD1,TRBJ2-7,few,TRBV6-1,TGTGCCAGCAGTGGCCCACTACAGGGGGCCCTTAGCGAGCAGTACTTC,CASSGPLQGALSEQYF
TRBD2,TRBJ2-3,few,TRBV27,TGTGCCAGCAGTTTCGAGGTAGCGGGATCTCCCGATACGCAGTATTTT,CASSFEVAGSPDTQYF
TRBD2,TRBJ2-3,-,TRBV19,TGTGCCAGTAGTGCAATAGCGGGAGATCCCCGCCAGATCAGCACAGATACGCAGTATTTT,CASSAIAGDPRQISTDTQYF
-,TRBJ2-1,many,TRBV27,TGCGCCAGCAGCTTGGCATCCTACAATGAGCAGTTCTTC,CASSLASYNEQFF
-,TRBJ1-2,many,TRBV12-3/TRBV12-4,TGTGCCAGCAGTTCAGTAGCGCAGAGTAACTATGGCTACACCTTC,CASSSVAQSNYGYTF
TRBD1,TRBJ1-1,-,TRBV20-1,TGCAGTGCTAGAGCCCCCGGGACAGTTAGGGCTTTCTTT,CSARAPGTVRAFF
-,TRBJ1-3,few,TRBV29-1,TGCAGCGTTTCCGGCAGTACTGGAAACACCATATATTTT,CSVSGSTGNTIYF
-,TRBJ2-3,once,TRBV5-6,TGTGCCAGCAGCTGGGCTATACAGGAAATCAACACAGATACGCAGTATTTT,CASSWAIQEINTDTQYF
TRBD2,TRBJ2-1,few,TRBV11-2,TGTGCCAGCAGCTTAGGTTCCGGGAGGGTCAATGAGCAGTTCTTC,CASSLGSGRVNEQFF
-,TRBJ2-1,few,TRBV29-1,TGCAGCGTTGAATTTGTAATGGACTTCCGCTCCTACAATGAGCAGTTCTTC,CSVEFVMDFRSYNEQFF
-,TRBJ1-5,-,TRBV7-8,TGTGCCAGCAGCTCCATCAGTAATCAGCCCCAGCATTTT,CASSSISNQPQHF
TRBD1,TRBJ2-3,few,TRBV7-9,TGTGCCAGCAGCTCGACAGGGTTGGGGACAGATACGCAGTATTTT,CASSSTGLGTDTQYF
-,TRBJ2-3,-,TRBV5-1,TGCGCCAGCAGGGAGGGCCCAGATACGCAGTATTTT,CASREGPDTQYF
-,TRBJ2-1,-,TRBV29-1,TGCAGCGTTGGGGGGGCCGTGGGGAATGAGCAGTTCTTC,CSVGGAVGNEQFF
-,TRBJ2-7,many,TRBV20-1,TGCAGTGCTAGGAGGAGCAGGGCGTCCTACGAGCAGTACTTC,CSARRSRASYEQYF
-,TRBJ1-1,few,TRBV4-1,TGCGCCAGCAGCCTTTGGACAGAGACTGAAGCTTTCTTT,CASSLWTETEAFF
TRBD1,TRBJ2-7,-,TRBV12-3/TRBV12-4,TGTGCCAGCAGTTGGGACAGGACCGTCGAGCAGTACTTC,CASSWDRTVEQYF
-,TRBJ2-7,-,TRBV9,TGTGCCAGCAGCGTGAGGGACGGACCCTTCCCCGACGAGCAGTACTTC,CASSVRDGPFPDEQYF
-,TRBJ2-5,many,TRBV5-1,TGCGCCAGCAGCTTTGCGACCCACGCTCTCGATTCTCTCTTC,CASSFATHALDSLF
TRBD1,TRBJ1-1,-,TRBV4-1,TGCGCCAGCAGCCAAGTAGGGGGCCGGATGAACACTGAAGCTTTCTTT,CASSQVGGRMNTEAFF
-,TRBJ2-3,-,TRBV5-1,TGCGCCAGCAGCTTGGAACTAGTCGTACTCACAGATACGCAGTATTTT,CASSLELVVLTDTQYF
-,TRBJ1-5,few,TRBV6-1,TGTGCCAGCAGTATCACAGGGATGAGCAATCAGCCCCAGCATTTT,CASSITGMSNQPQHF
TRBD2,TRBJ2-7,medium-sized,TRBV28,TGTGCCAGCAGTTACGGGACTAGCGGGAGCTCCTACGAGCAGTACTTC,CASSYGTSGSSYEQYF
-,TRBJ2-1,-,TRBV4-2,TGTGCCAGCAGCCAGCCCGATTTTCATCCGAGCTCCTACAATGAGCAGTTCTTC,CASSQPDFHPSSYNEQFF
-,TRBJ2-3,-,TRBV5-4,TGTGCCAGCAGCACACCGGGACTGCCGCCCAGCACAGATACGCAGTATTTT,CASSTPGLPPSTDTQYF
TRBD1,TRBJ1-5,many,TRBV12-3/TRBV12-4,TGTGCCAGCAGTTCCGCGGGGGTGACAGGGGGCAATCAGCCCCAGCATTTT,CASSSAGVTGGNQPQHF
TRBD2,TRBJ2-7,few,TRBV20-1,TGCAGTGCTAGTAAGGCTAGCGGGAACTACGAGCAGTACTTC,CSASKASGNYEQYF
-,TRBJ2-7,few,TRBV7-9,TGTGCCAGCAGCGAGAGGGGTCCCTACGAGCAGTACTTC,CASSERGPYEQYF
-,TRBJ2-7,few,TRBV29-1,TGCAGCGTTGAAGAAAGAGGTGGAACCTACGAGCAGTACTTC,CSVEERGGTYEQYF
-,TRBJ1-1,few,TRBV28,TGTGCCAGCAGTTTCTCGAACACTGAAGCTTTCTTT,CASSFSNTEAFF
-,TRBJ2-2,-,TRBV20-1,TGCAGTGCTACGACAGGTTGGAACACCGGGGAGCTGTTTTTT,CSATTGWNTGELFF
TRBD1,TRBJ1-1,-,TRBV13,TGTGCCAGCCAGGGGACAGGGACTGAAGCTTTCTTT,CASQGTGTEAFF
-,TRBJ1-2,-,TRBV7-9,TGTGCCAGCAGCTTAGCTGGGGGGAGAAACTATGGCTACACCTTC,CASSLAGGRNYGYTF
-,TRBJ2-3,many,TRBV7-9,TGTGCCAGCAGCTTAGTGCGGGGCACAGATACGCAGTATTTT,CASSLVRGTDTQYF
-,TRBJ2-1,few,TRBV20-1,TGCAGTGCGGCGGGGAGCTCCTACAATGAGCAGTTCTTC,CSAAGSSYNEQFF
TRBD2,TRBJ2-7,-,TRBV11-2,TGTGCCAGCAGCTTAAGGTTTGGGGCTAGCGGGAGTACCTACGAGCAGTACTTC,CASSLRFGASGSTYEQYF
TRBD2,TRBJ2-7,-,TRBV11-3,TGTGCCAGCAGTATTGGTGGGGGACTAGATGGCTACGAGCAGTACTTC,CASSIGGGLDGYEQYF